This T cell receptor (beta chain) was identified in a study of blood T cell repertoires in COVID-19. Study-level background: COVID-19 samples, acute and convalescent, were from the United States, Italy and Spain. Sample material is recorded as cDNA or gDNA derived from T cells, B-cell-depleted T cells, or PBMCs.

Per the authors' pipeline: Scientists estimated how many nucleated cells there were by amplifying reference gene primers. Measured with immunoSEQ multiplex PCR; TCRdb has only the in-frame clones, and not every one. V, J and clone size are those of that table, while D and trimming were read from the DNA. This table holds roughly 140,000 clones, 80% to 90% found once. With 4 bases removed from V and 5 bases from J, the gap between germline ends came to 9 bases. This CDR3 region has 13 residues. The Seattle site enrolled patients during active infection and followed them longitudinally. The chain has TRBV5-3 and TRBJ2-2; D might be TRBD2 (6 bases). TRBV5-3 is treated as an ORF (open reading frame) with a function not yet certain. Sequenced input: peripheral blood. The TCR sequence derives from a woman aged 55-75 years with COVID-19, enrolled during active disease. CDR3: CARSPGLTGELFF. The CDR3 DNA is TGTGCCAGAAGCCCTGGACTAACCGGGGAGCTGTTTTTT.